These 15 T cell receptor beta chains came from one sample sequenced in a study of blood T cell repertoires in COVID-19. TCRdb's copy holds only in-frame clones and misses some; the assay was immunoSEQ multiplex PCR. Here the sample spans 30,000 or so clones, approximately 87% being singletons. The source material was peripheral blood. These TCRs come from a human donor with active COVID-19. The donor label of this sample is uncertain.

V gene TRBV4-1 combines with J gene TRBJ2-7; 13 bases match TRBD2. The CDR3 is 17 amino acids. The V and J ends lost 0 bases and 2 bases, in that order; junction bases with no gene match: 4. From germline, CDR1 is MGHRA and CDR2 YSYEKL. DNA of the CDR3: TGCGCCAGCAGCCAAGAAACTGGGACTAGCGGGACCTACGAGCAGTACTTC. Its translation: CASSQETGTSGTYEQYF.

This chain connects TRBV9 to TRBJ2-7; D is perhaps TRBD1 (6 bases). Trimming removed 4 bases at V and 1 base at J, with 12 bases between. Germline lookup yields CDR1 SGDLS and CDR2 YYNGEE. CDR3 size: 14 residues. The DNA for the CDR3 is TGTGCCAGCAGCCCACAGGACAGTTCCTACGAGCAGTACTTC. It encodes CASSPQDSSYEQYF.

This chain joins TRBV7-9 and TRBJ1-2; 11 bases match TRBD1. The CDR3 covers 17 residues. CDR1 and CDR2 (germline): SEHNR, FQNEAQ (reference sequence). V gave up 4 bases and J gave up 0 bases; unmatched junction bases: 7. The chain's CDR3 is CASSSPPGQGANYGYTF. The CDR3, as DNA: TGTGCCAGCAGCTCCCCCCCGGGACAGGGGGCTAACTATGGCTACACCTTC.

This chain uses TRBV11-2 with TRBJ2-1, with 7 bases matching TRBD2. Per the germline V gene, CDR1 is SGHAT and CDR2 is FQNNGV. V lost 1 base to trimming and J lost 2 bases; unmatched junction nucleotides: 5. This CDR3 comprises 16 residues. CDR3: CASSLGGSGTYNEQFF. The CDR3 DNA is TGTGCCAGCAGCTTAGGTGGGAGCGGGACCTACAATGAGCAGTTCTTC.

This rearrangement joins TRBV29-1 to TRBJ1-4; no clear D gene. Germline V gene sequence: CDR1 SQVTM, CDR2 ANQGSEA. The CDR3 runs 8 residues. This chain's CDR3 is CPTEKLFF. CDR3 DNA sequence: TGCCCTACTGAAAAACTGTTTTTT.

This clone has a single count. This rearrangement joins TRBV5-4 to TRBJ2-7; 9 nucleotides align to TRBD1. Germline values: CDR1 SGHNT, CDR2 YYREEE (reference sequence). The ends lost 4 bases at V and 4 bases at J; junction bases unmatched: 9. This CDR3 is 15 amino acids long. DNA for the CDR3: TGTGCCAGCAGCCCGGGACAGGGCGGTGGGTACGAGCAGTACTTC. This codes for CASSPGQGGGYEQYF.

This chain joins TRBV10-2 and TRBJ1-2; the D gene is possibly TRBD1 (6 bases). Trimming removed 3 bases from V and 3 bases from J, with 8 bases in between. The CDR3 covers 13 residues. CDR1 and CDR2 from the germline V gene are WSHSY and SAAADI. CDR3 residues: CASSEGQYYGYTF. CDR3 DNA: TGCGCCAGCAGTGAAGGACAGTACTATGGCTACACCTTC.

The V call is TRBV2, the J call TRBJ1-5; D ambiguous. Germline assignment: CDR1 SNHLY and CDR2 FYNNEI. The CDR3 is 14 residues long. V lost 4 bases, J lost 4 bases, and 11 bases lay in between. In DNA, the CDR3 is TGTGCCAGCAGTGCCGGGAATGGGAATCAGCCCCAGCATTTT. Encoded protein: CASSAGNGNQPQHF.

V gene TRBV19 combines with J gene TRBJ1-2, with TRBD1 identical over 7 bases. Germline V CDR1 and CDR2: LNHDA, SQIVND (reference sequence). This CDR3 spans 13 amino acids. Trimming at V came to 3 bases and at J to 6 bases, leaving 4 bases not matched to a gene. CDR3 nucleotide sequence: TGTGCCAGTAGTATGGGTCAGGGGGATGGCTACACCTTC. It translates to CASSMGQGDGYTF.

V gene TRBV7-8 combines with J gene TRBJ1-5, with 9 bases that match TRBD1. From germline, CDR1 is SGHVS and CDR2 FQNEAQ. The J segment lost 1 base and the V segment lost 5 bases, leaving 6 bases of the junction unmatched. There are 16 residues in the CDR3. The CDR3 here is CASSPSGTGSNQPQHF. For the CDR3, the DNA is TGTGCCAGCAGCCCCTCCGGGACAGGGAGCAATCAGCCCCAGCATTTT. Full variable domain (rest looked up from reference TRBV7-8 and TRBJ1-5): GAGVSQSPRYKVAKRGQDVALRCDPISGHVSLFWYQQALGQGPEFLTYFQNEAQLDKSGLPSDRFFAERPEGSVSTLKIQRTQQEDSAVYLCASSPSGTGSNQPQHFGDGTRLSIL.

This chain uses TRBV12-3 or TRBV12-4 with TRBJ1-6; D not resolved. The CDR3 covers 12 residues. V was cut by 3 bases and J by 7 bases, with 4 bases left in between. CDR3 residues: CASSLENSPLHF. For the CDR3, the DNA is TGTGCCAGCAGTTTGGAGAATTCACCCCTCCACTTT.

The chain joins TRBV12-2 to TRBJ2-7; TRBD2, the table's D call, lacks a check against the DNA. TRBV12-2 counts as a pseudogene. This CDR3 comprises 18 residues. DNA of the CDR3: TGTGCAAGTCGCTTAGCGGGTTCAACTAGCGGGAGCTCCTACGAGCAGTACTTC. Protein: CASRLAGSTSGSSYEQYF.

The DNA for the CDR3 is TGTGCCAGCAGTTTAGACAGGGGCCGGCAGTACTTC. Its protein is CASSLDRGRQYF. The rearrangement uses TRBV27 and TRBJ2-7; 8 nucleotides agree with TRBD1. With V trimmed by 2 bases and J by 9 bases, 3 bases remained unmatched. The length of the CDR3 is 12 residues. Germline V CDR1 and CDR2: MNHEY, SMNVEV (reference sequence).

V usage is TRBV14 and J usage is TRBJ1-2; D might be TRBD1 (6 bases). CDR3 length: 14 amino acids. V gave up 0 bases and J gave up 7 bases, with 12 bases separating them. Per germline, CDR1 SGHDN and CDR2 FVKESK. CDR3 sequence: CASSQDQGGTGYTF. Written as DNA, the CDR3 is TGTGCCAGCAGCCAAGATCAAGGGGGAACTGGCTACACCTTC.

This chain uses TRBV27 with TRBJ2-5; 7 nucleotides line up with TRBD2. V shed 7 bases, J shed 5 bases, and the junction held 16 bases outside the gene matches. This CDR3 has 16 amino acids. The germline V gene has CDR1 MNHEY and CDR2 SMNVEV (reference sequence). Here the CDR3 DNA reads TGTGCCAGCACCCCCCGGGCGGGACTAAAGGGGGAGACCCAGTACTTC. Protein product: CASTPRAGLKGETQYF.